A single sample is the source of the 21 T cell receptor beta chains below, sequenced in a study of shared clonotypes between healthy human individuals. Clones were sequenced by immunoSEQ multiplex PCR, and TCRdb holds only the in-frame ones, with some missing. The profile shows over a million clones, approximately 96% of them singletons. The sequenced sample consisted of naive CD4+ T cells sorted from blood. Subset in this sample: CD45RA+ positively selected. Receptors were obtained from a man aged 25-45 years in good health.

The CDR3 region has the DNA TGCGCCAGCACAACGGCAGGGTTGAAGGACAATGAGCAGTTCTTC. This codes for CASTTAGLKDNEQFF. This chain uses TRBV5-1 with TRBJ2-1; D is possibly TRBD1 (5 bases). The CDR3 is 15 amino acids. V was trimmed by 6 bases and J by 5 bases, leaving 18 bases between them. Looked up from germline, CDR1 is SGHRS and CDR2 is YFSETQ. The entire variable domain, with the rest obtained from reference TRBV5-1 and TRBJ2-1, is as follows: KAGVTQTPRYLIKTRGQQVTLSCSPISGHRSVSWYQQTPGQGLQFLFEYFSETQRNKGNFPGRFSGRQFSNSRSEMNVSTLELGDSALYLCASTTAGLKDNEQFFGPGTRLTVL.

This chain joins TRBV7-3 and TRBJ2-1; the D gene is possibly TRBD1 (5 bases). V lost 1 base, J lost 6 bases, and 7 bases lay in between. This CDR3 region has 13 residues. The V gene's germline CDR1 is SGHTA and CDR2 FQGTGA. CDR3 in amino acids: CASSLNQGNEQFF. CDR3 in DNA: TGTGCCAGCAGCTTAAATCAGGGCAATGAGCAGTTCTTC.

The chain recombines TRBV5-6 with TRBJ2-7; tentatively, D is TRBD2 (5 bases). The length of the CDR3 is 15 residues. Trimming pared 0 bases from V and 0 bases from J, leaving 10 bases between. CDR1 is SGHDT, CDR2 YYEEEE, per germline. CDR3 in amino acids: CASSLVAGSSYEQYF. The CDR3 DNA follows: TGTGCCAGCAGCTTGGTGGCTGGGAGCTCCTACGAGCAGTACTTC.

This chain connects TRBV6-1 to TRBJ2-7, with 11 nucleotides matching TRBD1. The V segment lost 5 bases and the J segment 0 bases; nucleotides outside the gene matches: 3. Germline V gene lookup returns CDR1 MNHNS and CDR2 SASEGT. This CDR3 comprises 15 residues. The CDR3 spells CASSRDRGSSYEQYF. Written as DNA, the CDR3 is TGTGCCAGCAGTCGGGACAGGGGGAGCTCCTACGAGCAGTACTTC.

The chain uses TRBV28 and TRBJ1-2, with 10 bases that match TRBD1. With 8 bases clipped from V and 2 bases from J, the junction kept 5 bases outside the gene matches. The V gene's germline CDR1 is MDHEN and CDR2 SYDVKM. The CDR3 length is 14 residues. Here the CDR3 reads CASGRTGGNYGYTF. As DNA, the CDR3 is TGTGCCAGCGGCAGGACAGGGGGAAACTATGGCTACACCTTC.

The chain is built from TRBV7-8 and TRBJ2-6, with a weak D call TRBD2 (7 bases). Germline V gene sequence: CDR1 SGHVS, CDR2 FQNEAQ. This CDR3 comprises 17 residues. V lost 4 bases and J lost 3, with 16 bases in between. The CDR3 loop reads CASSSPPGGYGANVLTF. The CDR3 DNA reads as TGTGCCAGCAGCTCGCCGCCGGGGGGCTATGGGGCCAACGTCCTGACTTTC.

CDR3 nucleotide sequence: TGTGCCAGCAGCTGGCCCAGCGGGACCGCGGACGAGCAGTACTTC. Protein product: CASSWPSGTADEQYF. This chain uses TRBV7-2 with TRBJ2-7; 7 bases match TRBD2. V lost 4 bases to trimming and J lost 5 bases; unmatched junction nucleotides: 11. From germline, CDR1 is SGHTA and CDR2 FQGNSA. This CDR3 comprises 15 residues.

The J gene is TRBJ2-1, the V gene TRBV7-3, with 7 bases aligning to TRBD2. The junction had 12 bases not matched to a gene; V was cut back by 8 bases and J by 5 bases. CDR3 length equals 15 residues. CDR1 and CDR2 (germline): SGHTA, FQGTGA. For the CDR3, the DNA is TGTGCCAGCTCCCTGGGAGGGAGGGGAAACAATGAGCAGTTCTTC. This codes for CASSLGGRGNNEQFF.

The J gene is TRBJ2-6, the V gene TRBV5-4, with 7 bases matching TRBD1. V was clipped by 4 bases and J by 1 base; unmatched bases: 8. The CDR3 totals 17 residues. Germline V lookup: CDR1 SGHNT, CDR2 YYREEE (reference sequence). CDR3 sequence reads: CASSRQGVASGANVLTF. CDR3 DNA sequence: TGTGCCAGCAGCAGACAGGGAGTGGCTTCTGGGGCCAACGTCCTGACTTTC.

The chain recombines TRBV6-5 with TRBJ2-7, with D possibly matching TRBD2 (5 bases). V gave up 6 bases and J gave up 1 base, with 13 bases separating them. The germline V gene has CDR1 MNHEY and CDR2 SVGAGI. The CDR3 is 14 residues long. CDR3 sequence reads: CASSPLAASYEQYF. DNA of the CDR3: TGTGCCAGCAGCCCCCTAGCCGCATCCTACGAGCAGTACTTC.

V and J are TRBV28 and TRBJ2-4; TRBD1 matches 9 bases. V was pared by 5 bases and J by 0 bases, with 2 bases of the junction left unmatched. CDR1 and CDR2 from the germline V gene are MDHEN and SYDVKM. The CDR3 length is 15 residues. The CDR3 DNA is TGTGCCAGCAGTGAACAGGGGGCAGCCAAAAACATTCAGTACTTC. Protein product: CASSEQGAAKNIQYF.

The V and J genes are TRBV27 and TRBJ2-3; D assignment may be TRBD1 or TRBD2 (5 bases each). CDR3 length: 15 amino acids. V was trimmed by 0 bases and J by 2 bases, leaving 9 bases between them. The germline V gene has CDR1 MNHEY and CDR2 SMNVEV (reference sequence). As DNA, the CDR3 is TGTGCCAGCAGTTTATCCCGAGGGACCACAGATACGCAGTATTTT. Its translation is CASSLSRGTTDTQYF.

The chain carries TRBV7-2 and TRBJ2-1; 8 nucleotides align to TRBD2. The CDR3 covers 16 residues. Germline-derived CDR1 and CDR2 are SGHTA and FQGNSA. Trimming at V came to 4 bases and at J to 4 bases, leaving 9 bases not matched to a gene. The CDR3 protein is CASSYPRLATYNEQFF. The CDR3 DNA follows: TGTGCCAGCAGCTACCCTCGACTAGCGACTTACAATGAGCAGTTCTTC.

The gene calls are TRBV11-3 and TRBJ2-3; maybe TRBD2 (7 bases). The V gene's germline CDR1 is SGHNT and CDR2 YENEEA. There are 15 residues in the CDR3. The V end lost 5 bases, the J end lost 3 bases, and 15 bases lay between the germline ends. The CDR3 is CASSKGGGQTDTQYF. DNA of the CDR3: TGTGCCAGCAGCAAGGGGGGAGGGCAAACAGATACGCAGTATTTT. The full variable domain, with the rest looked up from reference TRBV11-3 and TRBJ2-3, is EAGVVQSPRYKIIEKKQPVAFWCNPISGHNTLYWYLQNLGQGPELLIRYENEEAVDDSQLPKDRFSAERLKGVDSTLKIQPAELGDSAVYLCASSKGGGQTDTQYFGPGTRLTVL.

The chain recombines TRBV6-5 with TRBJ2-7; weak D call: TRBD1 (6 bases). Trimming stripped 5 bases from V and 2 bases from J, with 10 bases between. CDR1 is MNHEY, CDR2 SVGAGI, per germline. The CDR3 is 13 residues long. CDR3 DNA sequence: TGTGCCAGCAGTCACCAGGGGACCTACGAGCAGTACTTC. Translation gives CASSHQGTYEQYF.

The table lists this clone with a count of one. The chain is built from TRBV19 and TRBJ2-2; D may match TRBD1 or TRBD2 (5 bases each). V was cut by 6 bases and J by 1 base, with 9 bases left in between. This CDR3 has 14 residues. In germline, CDR1 is LNHDA, CDR2 SQIVND (reference sequence). The CDR3 reads CASSGTLNTGELFF. The CDR3 coding sequence is TGTGCCAGTAGCGGGACCTTGAACACCGGGGAGCTGTTTTTT.

V is TRBV7-6 and J is TRBJ1-1, with D uncertain. Germline V lookup: CDR1 SGHVS, CDR2 FNYEAQ. V was shortened by 1 base and J by 4 bases, with 7 bases between the two germline ends. The CDR3 is 13 residues long. The chain's CDR3 is CASSLGKATEAFF. The CDR3, as DNA: TGTGCCAGCAGCTTAGGGAAGGCCACTGAAGCTTTCTTT. Combining the CDR3 with reference TRBV7-6 and TRBJ1-1 gives the whole variable domain GAGVSQSPRYKVTKRGQDVALRCDPISGHVSLYWYRQALGQGPEFLTYFNYEAQQDKSGLPNDRFSAERPEGSISTLTIQRTEQRDSAMYRCASSLGKATEAFFGQGTRLTVV.

The chain uses TRBV7-2 and TRBJ2-3; the D is unclear. Trimming cost V 3 bases and J 14 bases, with 15 bases left between them. This CDR3 has 12 amino acids. Germline CDR1 reads SGHTA; CDR2 reads FQGNSA. The CDR3 loop is CASSFGSDTGYF. The CDR3, as DNA: TGTGCCAGCAGCTTTGGGTCAGATACGGGGTATTTT.

The chain links TRBV29-1 to TRBJ2-1, with D tentatively TRBD2 (6 bases). The CDR3 loop spans 15 amino acids. The V end was cut by 6 bases, the J end by 0 bases, with 15 bases between. Germline CDR1 reads SQVTM; CDR2 reads ANQGSEA. CDR3 sequence (DNA): TGCAGCGTCATAGGGCGGGGTTTCTCCTACAATGAGCAGTTCTTC. Protein product: CSVIGRGFSYNEQFF.

The chain combines TRBV10-3 with TRBJ2-3; a weak D match, TRBD2 (5 bases). Per the germline V gene, CDR1 is ENHRY and CDR2 is SYGVKD. The length of the CDR3 is 14 residues. The germline V and J ends were trimmed by 2 bases and 5 bases, with 11 bases remaining between them. CDR3 amino acids: CAISEDWAGDTQYF. The CDR3 coding sequence is TGTGCCATCAGTGAGGACTGGGCGGGAGATACGCAGTATTTT.

This chain connects TRBV19 to TRBJ1-2; no firm D call. Between the trimmed V and J ends, which lost 3 bases and 2 bases, there was a span of 13 bases. CDR1 is LNHDA and CDR2 is SQIVND in the germline V gene (reference sequence). The CDR3 has 15 residues. This CDR3 is CASSIGLTENYGYTF. The CDR3 nucleotides read TGTGCCAGTAGTATCGGACTGACGGAAAACTATGGCTACACCTTC. Full variable domain (missing parts from reference TRBV19 and TRBJ1-2): DGGITQSPKYLFRKEGQNVTLSCEQNLNHDAMYWYRQDPGQGLRLIYYSQIVNDFQKGDIAEGYSVSREKKESFPLTVTSAQKNPTAFYLCASSIGLTENYGYTFGSGTRLTVV.